These 32 T cell receptor beta chains came from one sample sequenced in a study of cytomegalovirus exposure and HLA in healthy donors (dated by TCRdb to 2017 to 2019). The library was made by the immunoSEQ multiplex PCR assay. For the multiplex PCR, a mixture combining 60 forward primers for TCR Vbeta segments and 13 reverse primers for TCR Jbeta segments was used. TCRdb mirrors the immuneACCESS table, restricted to in-frame sequences. Some clones are absent from its copies; in checked studies, under half trace to an unresolved V gene, and the reason for the others is unknown. The table for this sample lists about 120,000 clones; approximately 76% of them were counted only once. The ten biggest clones cover about 32% of the sample. The sequenced material came from PBMCs. These receptors were obtained from a man aged 55 to 70 in good health and CMV-seropositive.

The gene calls are TRBV14 and TRBJ2-3; the D is unclear. The CDR3 sequence is 12 residues long. The V end lost 6 bases, the J end lost 5 bases, and 9 bases lay between the germline ends. Germline V gene sequence: CDR1 SGHDN, CDR2 FVKESK. The CDR3 is CASRFSGDTQYF. CDR3 DNA sequence: TGTGCCAGCAGATTCTCAGGAGATACGCAGTATTTT.

The chain combines TRBV7-6 with TRBJ2-7, with 10 bases matching TRBD1. Germline loops: CDR1 SGHVS, CDR2 FNYEAQ. Unmatched junction bases numbered 4, after V lost 5 bases and J lost 3 bases. CDR3 length: 14 residues. This chain's CDR3 is CASSQRTGGYEQYF. In DNA, the CDR3 is TGTGCCAGCAGCCAACGGACAGGGGGCTACGAGCAGTACTTC.

This rearrangement joins TRBV6-1 to TRBJ1-5; TRBD1 aligns across 9 bases. The ends lost 2 bases at V and 3 bases at J; junction bases unmatched: 11. CDR1 and CDR2 from the germline V gene are MNHNS and SASEGT. CDR3 length equals 18 residues. This CDR3 reads CASSELRATGGYNQPQHF. The DNA for the CDR3 is TGTGCCAGCAGTGAATTAAGGGCGACAGGGGGTTACAATCAGCCCCAGCATTTT.

The chain couples TRBV18 to TRBJ1-3; D unresolved. CDR3 length: 16 amino acids. V was trimmed by 2 bases and J by 0 bases, leaving 11 bases between them. CDR1 is KGHSH and CDR2 is LQKENI in the germline V gene. CDR3 coding DNA: TGTGCCAGCTCACCAAATCCGCCGCGCTCTGGAAACACCATATATTTT. This gives the protein CASSPNPPRSGNTIYF.

This clone was detected once. The chain recombines TRBV30 with TRBJ1-3, with TRBD1 matching 7 bases. Trimming removed 4 bases from V and 1 base from J; junction bases left unmatched: 7. CDR3 size: 15 residues. Looked up from germline, CDR1 is GTSNPN and CDR2 is SVGIG (reference sequence). The CDR3 region has the DNA TGTGCCTGGATCTACTACAGGGGATCTGGAAACACCATATATTTT. Its protein is CAWIYYRGSGNTIYF.

The V gene is TRBV5-1, the J gene TRBJ1-1, with D possibly matching TRBD1 (5 bases). Germline V CDR1 and CDR2: SGHRS, YFSETQ. V lost 0 bases and J 3 bases, leaving 12 bases between the germline ends. The CDR3 length is 15 residues. The CDR3 protein is CASSLGSRVDTEAFF. For the CDR3, the DNA is TGCGCCAGCAGCTTGGGTAGCAGGGTTGACACTGAAGCTTTCTTT.

The gene calls are TRBV7-8 and TRBJ2-7; 8 nucleotides agree with TRBD1. Trimming cost V 5 bases and J 5 bases; bases outside gene matches: 11. The CDR3 has 15 amino acids. In germline, CDR1 is SGHVS, CDR2 FQNEAQ. Written as DNA, the CDR3 is TGTGCCAGCAGCCCCGGGACAGGTCCCTGGGACGAGCAGTACTTC. Its translation: CASSPGTGPWDEQYF.

The J gene is TRBJ1-1, the V gene TRBV7-3; 7 bases are shared with TRBD1. The CDR3 length is 16 residues. J gave up 5 bases and V 2 bases, and 11 bases lay outside the gene matches. Per germline, CDR1 SGHTA and CDR2 FQGTGA. CDR3 DNA sequence: TGTGCCAGCAGCTTACAACCCCCGACAGGGCCGACTGAAGCTTTCTTT. This sequence encodes CASSLQPPTGPTEAFF.

V usage is TRBV9 and J usage is TRBJ2-7; 8 bases line up with TRBD1. With 0 bases clipped from V and 6 bases from J, the junction kept 14 bases outside the gene matches. CDR3 length: 17 residues. Germline CDR1 reads SGDLS; CDR2 reads YYNGEE. CDR3 in amino acids: CASSVGPRAGGRIEQYF. CDR3 bases: TGTGCCAGCAGCGTAGGGCCTCGAGCAGGGGGCCGGATCGAGCAGTACTTC.

The rearrangement joins TRBV7-6 to TRBJ1-6; D is unresolved. Trimming removed 4 bases at V and 7 bases at J, with 11 bases between. Germline V CDR1 and CDR2: SGHVS, FNYEAQ. The length of the CDR3 is 14 residues. In DNA form, the CDR3 reads TGTGCCAGCAGCTCAACCCTAATGAATTCACCCCTCCACTTT. This codes for CASSSTLMNSPLHF.

The gene calls are TRBV7-8 and TRBJ2-2; TRBD2 matches at 12 bases. V gave up 4 bases and J gave up 6 bases; unmatched junction bases: 9. Germline CDR1 and CDR2: SGHVS and FQNEAQ. The CDR3 runs to 17 residues. CDR3 in DNA: TGTGCCAGCAGCTCATCTCTAGCGGGAGGGCGAGCCGGGGAGCTGTTTTTT. It codes for CASSSSLAGGRAGELFF.

The rearrangement uses TRBV25-1 and TRBJ2-3, with 9 bases that match TRBD1. V dropped 4 bases and J dropped 0; count of bases not matched to a gene: 11. Germline V gene lookup returns CDR1 MGHDK and CDR2 SYGVNS. The CDR3 contains 18 residues. The CDR3 loop is CASSVPDRGFVSTDTQYF. CDR3 nucleotides: TGTGCCAGCAGTGTCCCGGACAGGGGTTTTGTGAGCACAGATACGCAGTATTTT.

This clone has more than one count but fewer than ten. V is TRBV5-8 and J is TRBJ1-2; 7 bases are a match to TRBD1. The CDR3 is made up of 16 amino acids. With V trimmed by 4 bases and J by 0 bases, 9 bases remained unmatched. Germline CDR1 reads SGHTS; CDR2 reads YDEGEE. CDR3 sequence: CASSTPGTVTNYGYTF. The CDR3 DNA reads TGTGCCAGCAGCACACCCGGGACAGTAACTAACTATGGCTACACCTTC. Filled out from reference TRBV5-8 and TRBJ1-2, the complete variable domain reads EAGVTQSPTHLIKTRGQQATLRCSPISGHTSVYWYQQALGLGLQFLLWYDEGEERNRGNFPPRFSGRQFPNYSSELNVNALELEDSALYLCASSTPGTVTNYGYTFGSGTRLTVV.

This clone was seen a handful of times. The V call is TRBV5-1, the J call TRBJ2-2, with D perhaps matching TRBD2 (6 bases). Trimming removed 7 bases from V and 4 bases from J, with 14 bases in between. The V gene's germline CDR1 is SGHRS and CDR2 YFSETQ. This CDR3 spans 14 amino acids. The CDR3 DNA follows: TGCGCCAGCTCCGTAGGCGGGGCCACCGGGGAGCTGTTTTTT. Translating it yields CASSVGGATGELFF.

The rearrangement links TRBV7-9 to TRBJ2-7, with no clear D. V was clipped by 4 bases and J by 6 bases, with 13 bases between them. Germline CDR1 SEHNR, CDR2 FQNEAQ (reference sequence). This CDR3 spans 13 amino acids. The DNA of the CDR3 is TGTGCCAGCAGCTGGGCGACCCGGTTCGAGCAGTACTTC. Residues: CASSWATRFEQYF.

There are a few counts of this clone. The gene calls are TRBV6-6 and TRBJ2-7, with TRBD2 matching over 7 bases. This CDR3 region has 14 residues. The J segment lost 2 bases and the V segment lost 7 bases, leaving 8 bases of the junction unmatched. The V gene's germline CDR1 is MNHNY and CDR2 SVGAGI (reference sequence). CDR3 amino acids: CASTLSGLAYEQYF. The CDR3 DNA reads as TGTGCCAGCACCCTCAGCGGACTAGCCTACGAGCAGTACTTC.

In regard to this clone: Mismatch with germline at one junction end may stem from a read error. J is TRBJ2-6 and V is TRBV5-1; TRBD1 aligns across 12 bases. Germline V gene data show CDR1 as SGHRS and CDR2 as YFSETQ. The CDR3 is 17 amino acids. The CDR3 loop reads CASSPGQGATGANGLTF. The DNA for the CDR3 is TGCGCCAGCAGCCCGGGACAGGGGGCGACTGGGGCCAACGGCCTGACTTTC. The full variable domain, its missing parts supplied by reference TRBV5-1 and TRBJ2-6, is KAGVTQTPRYLIKTRGQQVTLSCSPISGHRSVSWYQQTPGQGLQFLFEYFSETQRNKGNFPGRFSGRQFSNSRSEMNVSTLELGDSALYLCASSPGQGATGANGLTFGAGSRLTVL.

The genes are TRBV5-1 and TRBJ1-2; possible D gene TRBD1, 5 bases. The germline gives CDR1 SGHRS, CDR2 YFSETQ. The CDR3 totals 15 residues. V was clipped by 0 bases and J by 4 bases, with 13 bases between them. The CDR3 DNA is TGCGCCAGCAGCTTGGTTCCTACAAGGGGCTATGGCTACACCTTC. Translating it yields CASSLVPTRGYGYTF.

This chain links TRBV5-8 with TRBJ1-2, with D unresolved. This CDR3 region has 15 residues. The ends were cut back, 1 base at V and 5 bases at J, with 15 bases in the middle. Germline V gives CDR1 SGHTS, CDR2 YDEGEE. CDR3: CASSLLVSRAYGYTF. The CDR3 DNA follows: TGTGCCAGCAGCTTGTTGGTTTCGAGGGCGTATGGCTACACCTTC. Based on the CDR3 plus reference TRBV5-8 and TRBJ1-2, the full variable domain is EAGVTQSPTHLIKTRGQQATLRCSPISGHTSVYWYQQALGLGLQFLLWYDEGEERNRGNFPPRFSGRQFPNYSSELNVNALELEDSALYLCASSLLVSRAYGYTFGSGTRLTVV.

V gene TRBV6-1 combines with J gene TRBJ1-5, with D possibly being TRBD1 (6 bases). V gave up 2 bases and J gave up 2 bases, with 10 bases separating them. This CDR3 spans 15 amino acids. Germline V gene sequence: CDR1 MNHNS, CDR2 SASEGT. CDR3 DNA: TGTGCCAGCAGTGAAAATGGGGGCGGCAATCAGCCCCAGCATTTT. It specifies CASSENGGGNQPQHF.

This clone has a handful of counts. The CDR3 DNA is TGTGCCAGCAGCGTAGGGGCAGGATCCATCTCTGGGGCCAACGTCCTGACTTTC. Residues: CASSVGAGSISGANVLTF. The chain links TRBV9 to TRBJ2-6, with D hard to call. The CDR3 covers 18 residues. Germline V CDR1 and CDR2: SGDLS, YYNGEE. Deletions cut 0 bases from V and 0 bases from J, with 13 bases between.

This clone was recorded a few times. The V call is TRBV6-6, the J call TRBJ1-6, with D possibly TRBD1 on 5 matching bases. Germline V gene sequence: CDR1 MNHNY, CDR2 SVGAGI (reference sequence). V lost 6 bases, J lost 0 bases, and 12 bases lay in between. There are 16 residues in the CDR3. In nucleotides, the CDR3 is TGTGCCAGCAGCCGGGGGAGGAGCTCCTATAATTCACCCCTCCACTTT. Its translation is CASSRGRSSYNSPLHF.

This chain connects TRBV10-2 to TRBJ1-1; 12 nucleotides agree with TRBD1. CDR1 is WSHSY and CDR2 is SAAADI in the germline V gene. The ends lost 6 bases at V and 5 bases at J; junction bases unmatched: 10. The CDR3 is 16 residues long. The DNA of the CDR3 is TGCGCCAGCAGAACCGGGACAGGGGGCAAGTGGACTGAAGCTTTCTTT. This encodes CASRTGTGGKWTEAFF.

The genes are TRBV25-1 and TRBJ1-1, with 8 bases that match TRBD1. There are 12 residues in the CDR3. Germline lookup yields CDR1 MGHDK and CDR2 SYGVNS. V was clipped by 8 bases and J by 4 bases; unmatched bases: 3. The chain's CDR3 is CASYRGGTEAFF. For the CDR3, the DNA is TGTGCCAGCTACAGGGGGGGCACTGAAGCTTTCTTT.

The chain is built from TRBV18 and TRBJ1-3, with 7 bases fitting TRBD1. The CDR3 length is 16 residues. V trimming: 4 bases; J trimming: 4 bases; junction bases outside the gene matches: 10. The V gene's germline CDR1 is KGHSH and CDR2 LQKENI. The chain's CDR3 is CASSLDQGVIGNTIYF. The CDR3 DNA follows: TGTGCCAGCTCACTGGATCAGGGGGTGATAGGAAACACCATATATTTT.

The V call is TRBV13, the J call TRBJ2-5; 8 bases are a match to TRBD1. The germline gives CDR1 PRHDT, CDR2 FYEKMQ (reference sequence). The CDR3 loop spans 14 amino acids. V gave up 5 bases and J gave up 5 bases; unmatched junction bases: 7. CDR3 amino acids: CASSTRGRRETQYF. The CDR3 DNA reads as TGTGCCAGCAGCACCAGGGGGCGCCGGGAGACCCAGTACTTC.

This clone appeared once. The gene calls are TRBV19 and TRBJ2-3, with 8 bases matching TRBD1. This CDR3 contains 14 residues. Germline V gene sequence: CDR1 LNHDA, CDR2 SQIVND (reference sequence). V lost 7 bases to trimming and J lost 0 bases; unmatched junction nucleotides: 3. CDR3 amino acids: CASNYRGSTDTQYF. In DNA, the CDR3 is TGTGCCAGTAATTACAGGGGGAGCACAGATACGCAGTATTTT.

The chain recombines TRBV27 with TRBJ2-1; possible D gene TRBD2, 5 bases. V lost 5 bases to trimming and J lost 0 bases, with 11 bases between them. Germline CDR1 is MNHEY and CDR2 is SMNVEV (reference sequence). This CDR3 is 15 amino acids long. The CDR3 reads CASSKSGRSYNEQFF. DNA for the CDR3: TGTGCCAGCAGTAAAAGCGGCCGCTCCTACAATGAGCAGTTCTTC.

The chain combines TRBV7-9 with TRBJ2-1; TRBD2 aligns across 15 bases. The V gene's germline CDR1 is SEHNR and CDR2 FQNEAQ (reference sequence). Unmatched junction bases numbered 10, after V lost 5 bases and J lost 2 bases. The CDR3 sequence is 19 residues long. This chain's CDR3 is CASSPRGLAGGLAYNEQFF. DNA for the CDR3: TGTGCCAGCAGCCCTCGGGGACTAGCGGGAGGCCTAGCCTACAATGAGCAGTTCTTC.

Only a few counts were recorded for this clone. This chain links TRBV5-5 with TRBJ2-1; 7 bases fit TRBD1. J lost 1 base, V lost 2 bases, and 6 bases had no gene match. The germline V gene has CDR1 SGHKS and CDR2 YYEKEE (reference sequence). The CDR3 is 16 residues long. CDR3 sequence: CASSLSTGASYNEQFF. In nucleotides, the CDR3 is TGTGCCAGCAGCTTAAGCACAGGGGCGTCCTACAATGAGCAGTTCTTC. The whole variable domain, remainder taken from reference TRBV5-5 and TRBJ2-1, is DAGVTQSPTHLIKTRGQQVTLRCSPISGHKSVSWYQQVLGQGPQFIFQYYEKEERGRGNFPDRFSARQFPNYSSELNVNALLLGDSALYLCASSLSTGASYNEQFFGPGTRLTVL.

V usage is TRBV9 and J usage is TRBJ2-1; TRBD1 is a possible D gene (6 bases). In germline, CDR1 is SGDLS, CDR2 YYNGEE. V was cut by 4 bases and J by 2 bases, with 10 bases left in between. This CDR3 is built from 14 residues. The CDR3 reads CASSPQGTYNEQFF. CDR3 nucleotide sequence: TGTGCCAGCAGCCCCCAGGGGACCTACAATGAGCAGTTCTTC.

This clone showed up just once. This sequence joins TRBV6-6 and TRBJ1-3; 8 bases agree with TRBD1. The V gene end was trimmed by 5 bases and the J gene end by 2 bases; junction bases not matched to a gene: 8. The CDR3 covers 16 residues. Germline CDR1 MNHNY, CDR2 SVGAGI (reference sequence). The CDR3 DNA reads TGTGCCAGCAGTAGATCGGCAGGGGGCACTGGAAACACCATATATTTT. Protein product: CASSRSAGGTGNTIYF.